This T cell receptor beta chain was recorded in a study of T cells after yellow fever vaccination. Study-wide context: Any fraction with a low cell number was prepared using SMART-Seq v4 Ultra Low Input. Overall study findings and caveats: Some clonotypes were seen in both the CD4 and the CD8 compartments. These made up a small share and likely arose from convergent recombination.

For TCR, cDNA came from 5'RACE template switching, which added a universal primer site and UMIs. MiXCR was run by TCRdb on the 5' RACE reads, yielding one entry per CDR3 protein. The sample holds approximately 110,000 distinct CDR3 sequences, about 7% seen once. A word on this clonotype: No antigen is known for it.

V trimming: 5 bases; J trimming: 4 bases; junction bases outside the gene matches: 10. Per germline, CDR1 SGHRS and CDR2 YFSETQ. The CDR3 runs 16 residues. This clonotype originated in a young man who received the YFV17D yellow fever vaccine. Sequencing was performed on CD4+ T cells sorted from PBMCs, taken less than 11 days after the first yellow fever vaccination. The J gene is TRBJ1-1, the V gene TRBV5-1; 11 bases fit TRBD1. Written as DNA, the CDR3 is TGCGCCAGCAGGGATTGGACAGGGGGCGCTTTCACTGAAGCTTTCTTT. It translates to CASRDWTGGAFTEAFF.